This T cell receptor beta chain is from a study of T cell repertoires in cytomegalovirus infection. In the study overall: In the study, CMV epitopes included recently identified HLA-C-restricted and well-studied HLA-B-restricted ones. Matching HLA type, along with CMV infection, was indicated by public TCR beta signatures. Study observations and caveats: Cumulated frequencies of public TCR beta families served to identify carriers of CMV plus the relevant HLA.

In this sample, this clonotype turned up a few times. Antigen: not known. With 6 bases removed from V and 5 bases from J, the gap between germline ends came to 11 bases. This CDR3 region has 13 residues. MiXCR was run by TCRdb on the reads, yielding one entry per CDR3 protein. The repertoire consists of 200,000 to 250,000 distinct CDR3 sequences, with about 39% occurring once and the leading ten covering more than 50%. The chain employs TRBV12-3 or TRBV12-4 and TRBJ2-1; perhaps TRBD1 as D (5 bases). Specimen: CD8+ T cells from cultured PBMCs, collected from culture after CMV antigen stimulation. The receptor's source is a human donor in good health (CMV status not recorded). Some clones in this sample may be carry-over from other donors' samples. CDR3 in amino acids: CASSSDRNNEQFF. In DNA form, the CDR3 reads TGTGCCAGCAGCTCCGACAGAAACAATGAGCAGTTCTTC.